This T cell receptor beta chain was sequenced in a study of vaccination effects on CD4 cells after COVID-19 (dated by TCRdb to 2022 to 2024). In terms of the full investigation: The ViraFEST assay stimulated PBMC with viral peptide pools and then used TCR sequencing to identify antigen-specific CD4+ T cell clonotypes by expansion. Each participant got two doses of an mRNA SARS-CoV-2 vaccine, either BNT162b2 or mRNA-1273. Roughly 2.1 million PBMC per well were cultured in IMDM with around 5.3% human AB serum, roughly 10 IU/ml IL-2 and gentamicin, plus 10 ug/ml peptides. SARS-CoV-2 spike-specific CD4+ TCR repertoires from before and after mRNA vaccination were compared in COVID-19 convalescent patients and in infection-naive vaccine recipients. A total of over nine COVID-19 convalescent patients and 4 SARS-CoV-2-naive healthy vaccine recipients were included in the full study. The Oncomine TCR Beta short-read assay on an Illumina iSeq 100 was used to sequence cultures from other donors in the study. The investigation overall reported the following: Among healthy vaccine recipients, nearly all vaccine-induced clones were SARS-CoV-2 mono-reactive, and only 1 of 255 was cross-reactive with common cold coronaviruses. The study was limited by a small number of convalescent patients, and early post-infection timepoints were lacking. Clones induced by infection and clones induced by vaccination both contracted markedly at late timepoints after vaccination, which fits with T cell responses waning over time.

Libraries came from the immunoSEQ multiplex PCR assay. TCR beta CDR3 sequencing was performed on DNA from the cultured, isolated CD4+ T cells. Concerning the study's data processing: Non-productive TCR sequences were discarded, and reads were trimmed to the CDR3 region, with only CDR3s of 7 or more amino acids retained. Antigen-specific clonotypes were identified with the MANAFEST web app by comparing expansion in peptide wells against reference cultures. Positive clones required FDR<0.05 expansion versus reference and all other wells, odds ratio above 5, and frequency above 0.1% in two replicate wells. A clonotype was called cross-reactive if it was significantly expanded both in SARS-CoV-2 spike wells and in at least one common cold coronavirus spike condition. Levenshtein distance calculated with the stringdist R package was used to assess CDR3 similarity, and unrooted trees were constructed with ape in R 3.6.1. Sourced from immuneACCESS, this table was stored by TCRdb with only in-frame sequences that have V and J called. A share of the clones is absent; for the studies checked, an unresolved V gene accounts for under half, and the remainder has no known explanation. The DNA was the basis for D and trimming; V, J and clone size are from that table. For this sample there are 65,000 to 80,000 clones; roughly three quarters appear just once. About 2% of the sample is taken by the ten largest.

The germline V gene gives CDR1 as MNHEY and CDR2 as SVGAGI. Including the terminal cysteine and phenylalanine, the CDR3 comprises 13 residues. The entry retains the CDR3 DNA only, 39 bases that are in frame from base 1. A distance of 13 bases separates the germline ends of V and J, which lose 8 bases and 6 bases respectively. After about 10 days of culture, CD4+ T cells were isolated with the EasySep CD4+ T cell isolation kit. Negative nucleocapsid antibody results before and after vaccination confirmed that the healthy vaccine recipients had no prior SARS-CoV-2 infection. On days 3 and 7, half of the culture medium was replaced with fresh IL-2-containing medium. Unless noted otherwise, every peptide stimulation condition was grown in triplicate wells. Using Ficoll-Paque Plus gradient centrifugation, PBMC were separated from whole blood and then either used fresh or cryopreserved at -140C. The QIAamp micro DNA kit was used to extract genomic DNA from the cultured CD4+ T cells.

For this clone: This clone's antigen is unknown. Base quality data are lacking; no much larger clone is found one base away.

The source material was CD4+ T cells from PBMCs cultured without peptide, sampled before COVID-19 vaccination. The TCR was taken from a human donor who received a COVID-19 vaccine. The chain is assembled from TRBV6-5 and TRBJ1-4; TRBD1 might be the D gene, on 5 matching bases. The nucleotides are TGTGCCAGCCGAAGGGGCGCGGATGAAAAACTGTTTTTT. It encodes CASRRGADEKLFF.